What follows are 29 T cell receptor beta chains derived from one specimen sequenced in a study of radiotherapy plus CTLA-4 blockade in lung cancer. TCRdb keeps only in-frame clones here, not all; method: immunoSEQ multiplex PCR. Here the sample spans about 95,000 clones, about four fifths being singletons. The material was peripheral blood, obtained from a patient treated with radiotherapy plus ipilimumab. The receptors were gathered from a human donor with non-small cell lung cancer who had stable disease on radiotherapy plus ipilimumab.

This clone was detected once. CDR3 in amino acids: CASRQGAWNTEAFF. CDR3 bases: TGTGCCAGCAGGCAGGGGGCTTGGAACACTGAAGCTTTCTTT. V gene TRBV27 combines with J gene TRBJ1-1, with TRBD1 identical over 8 bases. V shed 6 bases, J shed 1 base, and the junction held 4 bases outside the gene matches. The CDR3 is made up of 14 amino acids. The germline V gene encodes CDR1 MNHEY and CDR2 SMNVEV (reference sequence).

This clone has a single count. One junction end does not reproduce the germline sequence, and a read error may be involved. The chain recombines TRBV7-8 with TRBJ1-1, with 7 bases lining up with TRBD1. The CDR3 is 13 amino acids. Germline V gives CDR1 SGHVS, CDR2 FQNEAQ. This CDR3 is CASSLSGPGTVSF. CDR3 sequence (DNA): TGTGCCAGCAGCTTAAGTGGGCCCGGGACAGTCTCTTTT.

This clone was seen more than once but under ten times. This rearrangement joins TRBV5-6 to TRBJ2-3; D might be TRBD1 or TRBD2, each matching 5 bases. Trimming took 5 bases from V and 3 from J, leaving 10 bases between them. There are 13 residues in the CDR3. Germline CDR1 reads SGHDT; CDR2 reads YYEEEE. CDR3: CASRAWGTDTQYF. The CDR3 DNA sequence: TGTGCCAGCAGAGCGTGGGGGACAGATACGCAGTATTTT.

This clone showed up just a few times. This sequence joins TRBV19 and TRBJ2-3; 7 bases match TRBD2. CDR1 and CDR2 from the germline V gene are LNHDA and SQIVND (reference sequence). V was pared by 1 base and J by 1 base, with 5 bases of the junction left unmatched. There are 16 residues in the CDR3. In DNA, the CDR3 is TGTGCCAGTAGTATAGGAACGGGGGGTGGCACAGATACGCAGTATTTT. It is translated as CASSIGTGGGTDTQYF.

The chain recombines TRBV2 with TRBJ2-1, with TRBD1 matching 8 bases. The V gene end was trimmed by 4 bases and the J gene end by 6 bases; junction bases not matched to a gene: 5. There are 14 residues in the CDR3. Germline V gene lookup returns CDR1 SNHLY and CDR2 FYNNEI. The CDR3 sequence: CASSVGQVGNEQFF. Here the CDR3 DNA reads TGTGCCAGCAGTGTGGGACAGGTCGGCAATGAGCAGTTCTTC.

The chain employs TRBV6-1 and TRBJ1-2, with 9 bases fitting TRBD1. Unmatched junction bases numbered 6, after V lost 3 bases and J lost 7 bases. CDR1 is MNHNS and CDR2 is SASEGT in the germline V gene. CDR3 length: 14 amino acids. In DNA form, the CDR3 reads TGTGCCAGCAGTGAGGTACAGGGGGCGCGTGGCTACACCTTC. It encodes CASSEVQGARGYTF.

This rearrangement joins TRBV6-1 to TRBJ1-5; 8 nucleotides match TRBD1. Germline values: CDR1 MNHNS, CDR2 SASEGT. The CDR3 has 16 amino acids. V was clipped by 3 bases and J by 5 bases; unmatched bases: 9. The chain's CDR3 is CASSEPDRERYQPQHF. The CDR3 DNA follows: TGTGCCAGCAGTGAGCCGGACAGGGAGAGATATCAGCCCCAGCATTTT.

The chain is built from TRBV6-5 and TRBJ2-2; weak D call: TRBD2 (5 bases). Deletions cut 2 bases from V and 1 base from J, with 8 bases between. Germline CDR1 and CDR2: MNHEY and SVGAGI. There are 15 residues in the CDR3. This chain's CDR3 is CASSYKRLNTGELFF. Written as DNA, the CDR3 is TGTGCCAGCAGTTACAAGCGGCTGAACACCGGGGAGCTGTTTTTT.

V and J are TRBV6-1 and TRBJ1-2; a possible D gene is TRBD1 (5 bases). The CDR3 sequence is 12 residues long. CDR1 is MNHNS, CDR2 SASEGT, per germline. The V end was cut by 7 bases, the J end by 9 bases, with 15 bases between. Here the CDR3 DNA reads TGTGCCAGCAATCGACTGGGGGAGAGCTACACCTTC. It codes for CASNRLGESYTF.

V is TRBV18 and J is TRBJ2-1, with TRBD1 identical over 10 bases. The trim removed 3 bases at V and 8 bases at J, leaving 7 bases unmatched. This CDR3 comprises 15 residues. Germline CDR1 and CDR2: KGHSH and LQKENI. The CDR3 DNA is TGTGCCAGCTCACCTCCGGGACAGGGGAGGGATGAGCAGTTCTTC. Its translation: CASSPPGQGRDEQFF.

The chain joins TRBV2 to TRBJ2-3, with 16 nucleotides matching TRBD2. In germline, CDR1 is SNHLY, CDR2 FYNNEI. This CDR3 is 15 amino acids long. Trimming took 7 bases from V and 5 from J; bases not matched to a gene: 3. The chain's CDR3 is CASKGLAGGKDTQYF. The CDR3 DNA is TGTGCCAGCAAGGGACTAGCGGGGGGGAAAGATACGCAGTATTTT.

The chain recombines TRBV18 with TRBJ2-5, with D hard to call. The length of the CDR3 is 14 residues. From germline, CDR1 is KGHSH and CDR2 LQKENI. Trimming took 6 bases from V and 2 from J, leaving 13 bases between them. The CDR3 is CASSPNLGQETQYF. The CDR3 DNA sequence: TGTGCCAGCTCTCCTAATCTGGGGCAAGAGACCCAGTACTTC.

The rearrangement uses TRBV11-2 and TRBJ2-5; perhaps TRBD1 as D (5 bases). V dropped 5 bases and J dropped 5 bases, with 21 bases sitting between them. The germline V gene encodes CDR1 SGHAT and CDR2 FQNNGV. This CDR3 region has 16 residues. CDR3: CASSQDPPGFQETQYF. CDR3 bases: TGTGCCAGCAGCCAAGATCCCCCAGGGTTCCAGGAGACCCAGTACTTC.

The rearrangement uses TRBV12-5 and TRBJ1-1, with 10 nucleotides matching TRBD1. The germline V gene has CDR1 LGHNT and CDR2 FRNRAP. There are 14 residues in the CDR3. The J segment lost 11 bases and the V segment lost 11 bases, leaving 17 bases of the junction unmatched. CDR3 residues: CACAASGTGEAAFF. The CDR3 bases are TGTGCTTGTGCCGCTTCTGGGACAGGGGAAGCGGCTTTCTTT.

The chain links TRBV19 to TRBJ1-1, with 7 bases fitting TRBD1. After removal of 5 bases from V and 11 bases from J, the junction contained 11 bases not matched to a gene. Germline lookup yields CDR1 LNHDA and CDR2 SQIVND (reference sequence). This CDR3 region has 13 residues. This chain's CDR3 is CASSPDRVLSAFF. DNA for the CDR3: TGTGCCAGTAGTCCCGACAGGGTACTTAGCGCTTTCTTT.

The chain couples TRBV13 to TRBJ1-1; no reliable D call. The CDR3 contains 16 residues. V lost 1 base to trimming and J lost 0 bases, with 12 bases between them. Per germline, CDR1 PRHDT and CDR2 FYEKMQ (reference sequence). The CDR3 sequence: CASSLDGRPMNTEAFF. The CDR3 region has the DNA TGTGCCAGCAGCTTAGACGGGCGTCCGATGAACACTGAAGCTTTCTTT.

V gene TRBV28 combines with J gene TRBJ1-1; possibly TRBD1 for D (5 bases). Trimming shortened V by 3 bases and J by 5 bases, and 22 bases separated the two germline ends. Per the germline V gene, CDR1 is MDHEN and CDR2 is SYDVKM. The CDR3 is made up of 17 amino acids. CDR3 DNA sequence: TGTGCCAGCAGTTTCCGGGGTTCCTGGACACGGAGAACTGAAGCTTTCTTT. This gives the protein CASSFRGSWTRRTEAFF. The full variable domain, in which reference TRBV28 and TRBJ1-1 provide the parts outside the CDR3, is DVKVTQSSRYLVKRTGEKVFLECVQDMDHENMFWYRQDPGLGLRLIYFSYDVKMKEKGDIPEGYSVSREKKERFSLILESASTNQTSMYLCASSFRGSWTRRTEAFFGQGTRLTVV.

This clone was seen once. J is TRBJ1-5 and V is TRBV5-8; possible D gene TRBD1, 5 bases. From germline, CDR1 is SGHTS and CDR2 YDEGEE. Trimming took 0 bases from V and 2 from J, leaving 9 bases between them. This CDR3 contains 15 residues. CDR3 DNA sequence: TGTGCCAGCAGCTTGGGGGGACTAGGCAATCAGCCCCAGCATTTT. It translates to CASSLGGLGNQPQHF.

This chain uses TRBV5-1 with TRBJ2-1, with 10 bases aligning to TRBD2. The CDR3 has 16 residues. The ends lost 2 bases at V and 10 bases at J; junction bases unmatched: 12. CDR1 and CDR2 (germline): SGHRS, YFSETQ. The CDR3 loop is CASSFLPPSGGREQFF. The CDR3 DNA sequence: TGCGCCAGCAGCTTTCTGCCGCCTAGCGGGGGCAGGGAGCAGTTCTTC.

The rearrangement links TRBV18 to TRBJ2-7; D is unclear. The CDR3 covers 13 residues. The V gene lost 3 bases and the J gene lost 2 bases, with 8 bases spanning the gap. From germline, CDR1 is KGHSH and CDR2 LQKENI. CDR3 residues: CASSPAGAYEQYF. CDR3 in DNA: TGTGCCAGCTCACCCGCAGGAGCCTACGAGCAGTACTTC.

This rearrangement joins TRBV7-9 to TRBJ2-1, with 14 bases aligning to TRBD2. J was trimmed by 6 bases and V by 0 bases; bases with no gene match: 1. Germline V gene data show CDR1 as SEHNR and CDR2 as FQNEAQ (reference sequence). The CDR3 has 16 amino acids. Here the CDR3 reads CASSLATSGRANEQFF. DNA for the CDR3: TGTGCCAGCAGCTTAGCGACTAGCGGGAGGGCCAATGAGCAGTTCTTC.

This clone has only one observation. The chain combines TRBV10-3 with TRBJ1-2, with a possible D match to TRBD1 (5 bases). This CDR3 comprises 14 residues. Germline CDR1 reads ENHRY; CDR2 reads SYGVKD. Trimming cost V 7 bases and J 3 bases, with 15 bases left between them. Here the CDR3 DNA reads TGTGCCATCACCAAGGACACGTATGACTATGGCTACACCTTC. Translating it yields CAITKDTYDYGYTF.

As DNA, the CDR3 is TGTGCCTCCCTTGGCGGGAGGAAAGAGACCCAGTACTTC. Translation gives CASLGGRKETQYF. The gene calls are TRBV7-6 and TRBJ2-5; TRBD2 matches 8 bases. This CDR3 is built from 13 residues. Germline values: CDR1 SGHVS, CDR2 FNYEAQ. Trimming removed 11 bases from V and 3 bases from J; junction bases left unmatched: 8.

V gene TRBV6-6 combines with J gene TRBJ2-2, with D perhaps matching TRBD2 (6 bases). The CDR3 spans 15 residues. V lost 2 bases and J lost 1, with 8 bases in between. The germline V gene has CDR1 MNHNY and CDR2 SVGAGI (reference sequence). As DNA, the CDR3 is TGTGCCAGCAGTTACGGGCGGGGGAACACCGGGGAGCTGTTTTTT. Translated: CASSYGRGNTGELFF.

The rearrangement joins TRBV7-2 to TRBJ2-3; possibly TRBD2 for D (6 bases). The germline CDR1 and CDR2 sequences are SGHTA and FQGNSA. The CDR3 loop spans 14 amino acids. V lost 5 bases and J lost 5, with 14 bases in between. The DNA for the CDR3 is TGTGCCAGCAGCGGTCGGGGGTTAAGAGATACGCAGTATTTT. This translates into CASSGRGLRDTQYF. Supplemented by reference TRBV7-2 and TRBJ2-3, the full variable domain reads GAGVSQSPSNKVTEKGKDVELRCDPISGHTALYWYRQSLGQGLEFLIYFQGNSAPDKSGLPSDRFSAERTGGSVSTLTIQRTQQEDSAVYLCASSGRGLRDTQYFGPGTRLTVL.

The chain has TRBV2 and TRBJ2-6; 8 bases agree with TRBD1. The CDR3 extends over 17 amino acids. J was trimmed by 0 bases and V by 9 bases; bases with no gene match: 10. The germline CDR1 and CDR2 sequences are SNHLY and FYNNEI. The CDR3 nucleotides are TGTGCCAGAGCGGCCGGGACAGGAGGCTCTGGGGCCAACGTCCTGACTTTC. Amino acids: CARAAGTGGSGANVLTF.

The V call is TRBV27, the J call TRBJ1-6; no definite D call. This CDR3 comprises 16 residues. The germline gives CDR1 MNHEY, CDR2 SMNVEV (reference sequence). The germline V and J ends were trimmed by 7 bases and 4 bases, with 17 bases remaining between them. CDR3 protein: CASTPFRGGYNSPLHF. The CDR3 coding sequence is TGTGCCAGCACCCCCTTTAGAGGCGGGTATAATTCACCCCTCCACTTT.

V usage is TRBV7-9 and J usage is TRBJ2-7, with D tentatively TRBD1 (6 bases). The CDR3 loop spans 13 amino acids. V shed 3 bases and J shed 9 bases, with 15 bases lying between them. Germline lookup yields CDR1 SEHNR and CDR2 FQNEAQ (reference sequence). CDR3 nucleotides: TGTGCCAGCAGCTTTCCGCAAGACAGGACGCAGTACTTC. Protein sequence: CASSFPQDRTQYF.

The chain recombines TRBV19 with TRBJ1-4; 7 bases match TRBD1. The CDR3 sequence is 16 residues long. CDR1 is LNHDA, CDR2 SQIVND, per germline (reference sequence). The J segment lost 0 bases and the V segment lost 3 bases, leaving 4 bases of the junction unmatched. The CDR3 loop reads CASSIHRGTTNEKLFF. DNA for the CDR3: TGTGCCAGTAGTATCCACAGGGGTACAACTAATGAAAAACTGTTTTTT. The entire variable domain, with the rest obtained from reference TRBV19 and TRBJ1-4, is as follows: DGGITQSPKYLFRKEGQNVTLSCEQNLNHDAMYWYRQDPGQGLRLIYYSQIVNDFQKGDIAEGYSVSREKKESFPLTVTSAQKNPTAFYLCASSIHRGTTNEKLFFGSGTQLSVL.